Sequencing of this T cell receptor (beta chain) was carried out in a study of human T cells and chemical hapten exposure. Study-level information: All patients underwent weekly scalp dosing with diphenylcyclopropenone for the full roughly 25-week study.

It was the library that attached unique molecular identifiers to individual cDNA molecules. MiXCR, run by TCRdb on the RACE reads, gives a single entry per CDR3 protein. Of about 55,000 distinct CDR3 sequences in the sample, 8.5% to 10% were seen once. Time point here: pre-sensitization, week 0. Indicated treatment: therapeutic diphenylcyclopropenone sensitization with weekly scalp DPC. RNA extraction used unfractionated whole blood as the source of total RNA. Germline values: CDR1 LNHDA, CDR2 SQIVND (reference sequence). V gave up 8 bases and J gave up 2 bases; unmatched junction bases: 8. The CDR3 runs to 14 residues.

This sample comprised whole blood, obtained in connection with sensitization to the hapten diphenylcyclopropenone (DPC). This sequence was found in a woman between 25 and 40 years old with alopecia areata. Some clones in this sample may be carry-over from other donors' samples. The V call is TRBV19, the J call TRBJ1-2; 7 bases fit TRBD1. This chain's CDR3 is CASSLRGRNYGYTF. The CDR3 bases are TGTGCCAGTTCTCTAAGGGGGCGCAACTATGGCTACACCTTC.